The present T cell receptor beta chain was sequenced within a study of shared clonotypes between healthy human individuals (dated by TCRdb to 2019 to 2021). General notes on the study: The cohort comprised two women and a few men aged 18 to 49 years. For each donor, CD4 naive and CD4 memory were each run on three plates, CD8 naive on two plates, and CD8 memory on one plate. Blood TCR repertoires of five healthy adults were deeply sequenced to estimate repertoire size and the extent of clonotype sharing between individuals. Different laboratories and diverse techniques were used to prepare libraries and sequence TCR repertoires, to increase sequencing depth and limit assay-specific biases. Each donor's leukapheresis produced roughly between about 0.8 and 10 billion PBMCs. General conclusions and limits of the study: Across a few donors, about 5.2% of naive CD4, over 3% of naive CD8, 2% to 2.5% of memory CD4, and about 0.44% of memory CD8 clonotypes were shared. Even with the large sequencing depth, rarefaction of the sorted-subset datasets indicated that sequencing was incomplete. Clonotypes shared by all four sorted-subset donors showed higher generation probabilities than non-shared clonotypes. The genetic and exposure-history diversity represented was limited by the small number of donors. Pairwise subsampling led to the expectation that sequencing depth would affect the degree of clonotype sharing among donors. Naive subsets generally had larger estimated clonotype richness than memory subsets did. Sampling was restricted to blood, and TCR repertoires in tissues likely differ from the TCR repertoires found in blood.

A remark on this clone: This clone's antigen is unknown. No qualities accompany the bases; no much larger clone lies one base away.

Spanning cysteine to phenylalanine, the CDR3 consists of 15 amino acids. Solely the CDR3 DNA is kept, with 45 bases framed from the first base. The germline V gene encodes CDR1 SGHAT and CDR2 FQNNGV. Here V drops 2 bases and J drops 2 bases, and the junction holds 4 bases not matched to any gene. Healthy HIV-negative adults with no recently reported acute infections or vaccinations were included as donors. Only Caucasian adults living in Nashville, Tennessee, USA were represented among the donors. CD4+ T cells were enriched by magnetic negative selection; naive cells were then positively selected on CD45RA, and the negative fraction formed the memory subset. Blood was obtained by leukapheresis, after which PBMCs were separated by Ficoll-Histopaque density gradient centrifugation and cryopreserved in liquid nitrogen vapor phase. Analytical flow cytometry was used to check the purity and quantity of every magnetically sorted T cell population. Each sorted fraction had its genomic DNA isolated and then quantified by UV absorbance on a Nanodrop 2000c.

Using the deep immunoSEQ assay, multiplex PCR amplified TCR CDR3 regions from genomic DNA. Extracted genomic DNA from each cell subset was spread evenly across all wells of several immunoSEQ 96-well plates, with each plate serving as a replicate. For sorted subsets, 150 to 200 ng genomic DNA, equal to 25,000 to 35,000 T cell genomes, was loaded into each replicate PCR. The purified libraries were quantified using a Qubit 3.0 fluorometer, sized with a Bioanalyzer 2100, and then quantified again using the KAPA Library Quantification kit. A separate single-read 150-cycle Illumina NextSeq 550 flow cell was used to sequence each immunoSEQ 96-well plate. The paper's processing steps were these. The immunoSEQ output contained only junctional sequences without quality scores, so filtering could not match that applied to full-length reads. Sequences were annotated with PyIR, a Python wrapper for IgBLAST v1.9, using IMGT germline references to assign V/J genes and CDR3. Reads were removed for weak V/J assignments (E-value above 1e-6), missing CDR3, stop codons, out-of-frame junctions, or ambiguous translated residues. V3J clonotypes were defined as sequences sharing the same inferred V gene, J gene, and CDR3 amino acid sequence. Percentage overlap between repertoires was computed as shared unique clonotypes divided by the size of the smaller repertoire. Repertoire richness was assessed with RTK rarefaction, the Chao1 estimator, and Recon v2.1 estimates of unobserved clonotypes. Generation probabilities for all TCRbeta clonotypes obtained by the gDNA method from a handful of donors were computed using OLGA. Held by TCRdb, this immuneACCESS table contains in-frame sequences only and omits some clones. Under half of the omission traces to an unresolved V gene where checked; the cause of the rest is unknown. D and trimming were read from the DNA, whereas the V and J calls and clone size are those reported in that table. Counted in this sample were some 2,500,000 clones; less than 95% of them appeared once. Approximately 0.41% of the sample belongs to the ten largest clones.

The clonotype originates from a young man in good health. Some clones in this sample may be carry-over from other donors' samples. Rearrangement joined TRBV11-2 to TRBJ2-7, with 9 middle bases fitting TRBD2. Source material: naive CD4+ T cells from PBMCs. What this sample's cell subset or site label stands for: CD45RA+ positively selected. The CDR3 has the sequence CASSLSSGRTYEQYF. The DNA sequence is as follows: TGTGCCAGCAGCTTAAGTAGCGGGAGAACCTACGAGCAGTACTTC.